These T cell receptor beta chains were read from a single sample in a study of blood T cells in healthy people across ages. TCRdb reprocessed the 5' RACE reads via MiXCR and lists one record per CDR3 protein. The table records roughly 1.9 million distinct CDR3 sequences, approximately 40% of them present only once. Sequencing was carried out using blood. Receptors were obtained from a human donor in good health. Each CDR3 is given with its conserved first and last residue. The D gene is left open where the match is weak. Expanded clones get a size class; other rows say once, few or many, or leave the size out.

d_call clone_size j_call v_call cdr3_nt cdr3_aa
- many TRBJ2-4 TRBV5-1 TGCGCCAGCAGCTGGGGGCAAAACATTCAGTACTTC CASSWGQNIQYF
- few TRBJ2-3 TRBV7-3 TGTGCCAGCAGCCCAACTAGTTTTAGCACAGATACGCAGTATTTT CASSPTSFSTDTQYF
TRBD2 - TRBJ2-4 TRBV3-1 TGTGCCAGCAGCCAAGGATGGGCCCCTAGCGGGGGGCAACAAAACATTCAGTACTTC CASSQGWAPSGGQQNIQYF
TRBD1 - TRBJ2-1 TRBV20-1 TGCAGTGCTGGACGAGGGGGCTCGGGATACAATGAGCAGTTCTTC CSAGRGGSGYNEQFF
- - TRBJ2-4 TRBV20-1 TGCAGTGCTAGAGCCCGGGAACAGGAAAAAAACATTCAGTACTTC CSARAREQEKNIQYF
- - TRBJ1-5 TRBV20-1 TGCAGTGCTAGAGAGGGCCCCTTTAGCAATCAGCCCCAGCATTTT CSAREGPFSNQPQHF
- few TRBJ2-7 TRBV5-1 TGCGCCAGCAGCCCCCGGGCGTCTCCGGTCTACGAGCAGTACTTC CASSPRASPVYEQYF
- - TRBJ1-5 TRBV20-1 TGCAGTGCGAGCAGGGTTCGCCAGCCCCAGCATTTT CSASRVRQPQHF
TRBD2 - TRBJ2-1 TRBV3-1 TGTGCCAGCAGCCAAGAGCTAGCGGCGAGATACAATGAGCAGTTCTTC CASSQELAARYNEQFF
TRBD1 - TRBJ2-2 TRBV2 TGTGCCAGCAGTGTAAACAGGGGCGCGGGCACCGGGGAGCTGTTTTTT CASSVNRGAGTGELFF
- few TRBJ1-5 TRBV11-2 TGTGCCAGCAGCTTAGTTCCCGGACAGAGGGCTAATCAGCCCCAGCATTTT CASSLVPGQRANQPQHF
- - TRBJ2-7 TRBV2 TGTGCCAGCAGTGAAGGGGTAGGGGATCCCTACGAGCAGTACTTC CASSEGVGDPYEQYF
- once TRBJ2-3 TRBV20-1 TGCAGTGCTAGAGGGCGGAACACAGATACGCAGTATTTT CSARGRNTDTQYF
- - TRBJ2-1 TRBV12-3/TRBV12-4 TGTGCCAGCAGTTTGGGCCACAGGGCAGGCAATGAGCAGTTCTTC CASSLGHRAGNEQFF
- - TRBJ1-1 TRBV9 TGTGCCAGCAGCGTAGAGGGGCGGGACACTGAAGCTTTCTTT CASSVEGRDTEAFF
TRBD1 - TRBJ2-4 TRBV18 TGTGCCAGCTCACCAACAGGGGTGGTAGGACAGTACTTC CASSPTGVVGQYF
TRBD1 - TRBJ1-2 TRBV6-5 TGTGCCAGCAGAGGCCCGGGACAGGGTTCTAACTATGGCTACACCTTC CASRGPGQGSNYGYTF
TRBD2 - TRBJ2-3 TRBV6-1 TGTGCCAGCAGTGAATCCCTTCCTAGCGGGGGGATCCCAGATACGCAGTATTTT CASSESLPSGGIPDTQYF
- - TRBJ2-7 TRBV20-1 TGCAGTGCTAGAGCCCTCCCGGGCGGAGCCTACGAGCAGTACTTC CSARALPGGAYEQYF
TRBD2 - TRBJ2-5 TRBV7-8 TGTGCCCTGGGACTAGCGGGGGGGCTTGAGACCCAGTACTTC CALGLAGGLETQYF